This T cell receptor beta chain is from a study of Graves' ophthalmopathy and Graves' hyperthyroidism. This clonotype was recorded at least ten times. The CDR3 is made up of 14 amino acids. V lost 6 bases to trimming and J lost 0 bases, with 9 bases between them. RNA transcripts were the source from which TCR beta CDR3 regions were amplified. HTBI primers were used in a first-round RT-PCR, which preceded a second-round multiplex PCR. Each CDR3 protein is one row after TCRdb ran MiXCR on the multiplex PCR reads. The sample has roughly 610,000 distinct CDR3 sequences; 20% to 25% are singletons. Input material: peripheral blood. This chain uses TRBV12-3 or TRBV12-4 with TRBJ1-3; D not certain. This sequence originates from a woman under 30 with stable Graves' hyperthyroidism. Some clones in this sample may be carry-over from other donors' samples. CDR3 region: CASRRTSSGNTIYF. DNA of the CDR3: TGTGCCAGCAGACGGACGAGCTCTGGAAACACCATATATTTT.